The sample holds a few counts of the clone carrying this TCR beta chain. Its antigen is not known. Time point meaning: cycle 4 day 1 (C4D1), after less than 7 weeks of nivolumab. Relapses following autologous stem cell transplantation were seen in all patients, with brentuximab vedotin exposure varying. Patients' outcomes at their best amounted to complete response, partial response or progressive disease. These data belong to a study of PD-1 blockade in classical Hodgkin lymphoma. Study observations and caveats: Significant TCR diversity gains by C4D1 occurred in CD4+ but not CD8+ cells.

Only in-frame clones appear in the TCRdb table, and some are missing; sequencing was by immunoSEQ multiplex PCR. This table has roughly 40,000 clones, around 64% appearing once. This CDR3 spans 14 amino acids. Per germline, CDR1 SGHVS and CDR2 FNYEAQ. V gave up 1 base and J gave up 5 bases, with 12 bases separating them. The rearrangement joins TRBV7-6 to TRBJ2-7; D might be TRBD2 (5 bases). The input for sequencing was peripheral blood mononuclear cells (PBMCs), taken before the fourth cycle of nivolumab. The sequence derives from a human donor with classical Hodgkin lymphoma. DNA for the CDR3: TGTGCCAGCAGCTTAGGTGAGGGTACGGACGAGCAGTACTTC. This translates into CASSLGEGTDEQYF.